This T cell receptor (beta chain) is from a study of cytomegalovirus exposure and HLA in healthy donors (dated by TCRdb to the late 2010s). With respect to the entire study: An earlier analysis of 587 of the donors reported roughly 270 Gb of sequence data and roughly 100 million unique TCR beta sequences from about 200 million T cells. An early release covering roughly 580 HLA-typed donors comprised 300 to 350 gigabases of sequencing data and tens of millions of unique TCR sequences. Of the 398 genotyped donors, roughly 85% fell in the genetic ancestry cluster associated with self-reported Caucasian donors. The aim of the study was to test whether cataloging public T cell receptors could identify signatures of past pathogen exposure. The study used immunosequencing to profile the T cell repertoires of hundreds of subjects and linked those repertoires to cytomegalovirus serostatus. In addition to the first cohort of 666 subjects, a separate validation cohort of 130 or so different subjects was used. To predict cytomegalovirus infection status, the study brought together high-throughput TCR immunosequencing, statistical association of individual TCRs with disease status, and machine learning. To study patterns of TCR occurrence, a later analysis re-analyzed previously published TCR beta repertoires from several hundred donors and added high-resolution HLA genotyping. Rather than using new phenotypic data, the later analysis identified candidate immune exposures from TCR beta sequences and from how often those sequences occurred across donors. An earlier analysis of 450 to 750 of the donors used high-throughput TCR beta sequencing to judge whether each TCR beta V gene segment behaved as functional or pseudogenic. Donor age, sex, ethnicity and CMV serostatus were collected together with the repertoire data. A later genetic analysis took genome-wide SNP genotypes for about 55% of the 666 donors and used that subset as a discovery cohort. All discovery cohort repertoires had been generated on a single sequencing platform. Class I and class II HLA loci were covered by the typing at four-digit resolution. Typing coverage differed by locus: A, B, C, DRB1 and DQB1 were typed in about 620-640 donors, DQA1 in around 500, DPA1 in 600 to 610, and DPB1 in roughly 470. Because of strong linkage in the cohort, roughly 5 DR-DQ haplotypes were treated as single units for association and clustering. Across 300 to 500 genotyped donors of the cohort, an average of approximately 240,000 unique TCR beta nucleotide sequences per donor were sequenced, and 15% to 20% of those sequences were non-productive.

According to the germline V gene (reference sequence), CDR1 reads SEHNR and CDR2 reads FQNEAQ. From the cysteine through the phenylalanine, the CDR3 covers 14 amino acids. CDR3 DNA only is kept here, 42 bases in frame from base 1. After removal of 5 bases from V and 12 bases from J, the junction retains 5 bases not matched to a gene. Study-wide conclusions, independent of this receptor: Broadly in line with IMGT annotations, most TCR beta V segments showed up in productive rearrangements about 87% or about 30% of the time in an earlier analysis of approximately 640 of the donors. In this cohort, only TCR beta chains were sequenced, and detectable features were limited by the absence of alpha or paired-chain data. A later analysis found that TCR association rates varied across HLA loci, with DRB1 alleles showing the most associated TCRs and HLA-C alleles the fewest. The classifier was reported to diagnose cytomegalovirus status with high specificity and sensitivity in both the original cohort and the validation cohort. A further reported finding was that TCR beta sequences accurately predicted the HLA-A and HLA-B alleles for most subjects in the first cohort. A later analysis found that most CMV-associated TCR beta chains appeared HLA-restricted, with HLA associations seemingly driven largely by CMV exposure. The study gave a list of roughly 150 TCR beta chains associated with cytomegalovirus. Strong co-occurrence of HLA alleles, especially DR and DQ, made assigning TCR associations to individual alleles difficult. The authors suggested that the approach could potentially be generalized to other disease states and immunological phenotypes. In vitro tests confirmed that a few of the cytomegalovirus-associated TCR beta chains recognize cytomegalovirus antigens. The earlier analysis of approximately 540 of the donors excluded 15 to 20 rarely observed V segments, including chromosome 9 orphons, because counts were too low. Because HLA typing was unavailable for some donors at each locus, only the typed subset was used in association tests. Immune exposure information for the cohort was limited to CMV serostatus. The presence/absence analyses assumed that sequencing depth was roughly uniform across donors, and that assumption may not be true. A cluster of highly shared sequence variants was judged likely to be a technical artifact of the sequencing pipeline. Compared with the approximately 720-donor mean, donors in an Asian-associated ancestry cluster had fewer N-insertions in productive TCRs, according to a later genetic analysis. Some IMGT-functional V segments, including TRBV6-2 and TRBV6-3, could not be distinguished by the 87-base-pair reads and were therefore excluded. While some public TCRs were present in many individuals, most TCR sequences turned up only very rarely across donors. Linkage disequilibrium might explain the correlated functional status among segregating V segments, but an unknown experimental factor could not be excluded. Compared with equally common non-associated chains, HLA-associated TCR beta chains in a later analysis were more clonally expanded and had lower generation probabilities. In a later analysis, more than 15,000 TCR beta sequences were associated with specific HLA alleles at a false discovery rate of 0.05. A later genetic analysis associated a missense DCLRE1C variant with V-gene and J-gene trimming of TCR beta chains, and an independent cohort replicated the association. A later analysis reported that several top co-occurrence clusters appeared linked to parvovirus B19, influenza, CMV and Epstein-Barr virus.

The cohort was made up of 650 to 700 healthy bone marrow donors. At the time of sampling, every cohort member was nominally healthy, though immune exposures that went unrecorded were likely present. The donor tested CMV seropositive and was one of the 289 seropositive cohort members. Every donor gave a peripheral blood sample, and the peripheral blood mononuclear cells from that sample were used for TCR beta sequencing. The Qiagen DNeasy Blood Extraction Kit was used to extract genomic DNA from the blood cell samples. The library was built by means of the immunoSEQ multiplex PCR assay. The multiplex PCR relied on a mix of 60 forward primers for TCR Vbeta segments and 13 reverse primers for TCR Jbeta segments. The CDR3 region of rearranged TCR beta genes was amplified from genomic DNA by a multiplex PCR assay. On the Illumina HiSeq System, the amplified TCR beta libraries were sequenced as 87-base-pair reads. As for how the authors treated the data: A later analysis tallied roughly 78 million unique TCR beta chains across the 666 repertoires, and some 12 million of those chains were shared by two or more donors. Raw reads were error-corrected and collapsed into unique sequences with a nearest-neighbor algorithm that merged closely related sequences to remove PCR and sequencing errors. To assign V, D and J gene segments, CDR3 sequences were aligned to IMGT reference sequences. Each retained sequence needed at least a six-nucleotide match to both a V gene segment and a J gene segment. A rearrangement was called productive if the CDR3 had no stop codons and remained in frame with V and J, and every other rearrangement was called non-productive. Following IMGT convention, CDR3 was defined as the stretch from the second conserved V-encoded cysteine to the conserved J-encoded phenylalanine. In an earlier analysis of approximately 590 of the donors, sequences lacking an unambiguous match to a single V gene segment were excluded. In an earlier analysis of several hundred of the donors, V segments were called functional above 56.7% productive rearrangements and were called segregating when the between-donor standard deviation exceeded 5%. A statistical classification framework was built for diagnosing cytomegalovirus status from the catalog of TCR beta chain sequences. A later analysis assigned V and J genes by comparing TCR nucleotide sequences with IMGT/GENE-DB human TR gene sequences. The TCRdist pipeline was used in a later analysis to assign CDR3 sequences and most-parsimonious VDJ recombination scenarios. A later analysis defined each TCR beta chain by its CDR3 amino acid sequence plus V-gene family, and excluded reads lacking a unique V-gene family. In a later analysis, 500 to 700 highly shared, low-generation-probability nucleotide sequences were removed to address suspected cross-contamination and a sequencing artifact. For each public chain, a later analysis derived a clonal expansion index from normalized ranks of inferred template counts within each repertoire. In a later analysis, generation probabilities were computed using a VDJ recombination model fitted to out-of-frame rearrangements, and the results were checked against IGoR. In a later analysis, TCR-TCR, TCR-HLA and TCR-CMV co-occurrence was scored with hypergeometric tests, and a repertoire-size bias correction was applied to TCR pairs. False discovery rates were estimated in a later analysis by permuting HLA or CMV assignments 20 times. In a later analysis, co-occurring TCRs were grouped using DBSCAN, with TCRdist sequence similarity added in when clustering inside HLA-allele-positive subsets. Repertoires with fewer than 30,000 or more than 120,000 public chains, plus five repertoires with anomalous nucleotide sharing, were excluded from co-occurrence clustering. TCRdb provides this immuneACCESS table in a form limited to in-frame rearrangements. Some clones are lacking; in checked studies, under half of them reflect an unresolved V gene, and why the rest are absent is not known. V and J calls and clone size are given by that table; D and trimming were obtained from the DNA. The sample yields about 110,000 clones; 60% to 85% were counted once. Together, the top ten hold approximately 5.1% of the sample.

Worth noting for this clone: Its antigen has not been determined. The record has no base qualities; no much larger clone is one base away.

This clonotype was sampled from a female donor in good health and CMV-seropositive. The specimen was PBMCs. The sequence is built from TRBV7-9 and TRBJ2-1; the central 15 bases match TRBD2. The DNA is as follows: TGTGCCAGCAGCCGGACTAGCGGGGGGGCTGGGCAGTTCTTC. It specifies CASSRTSGGAGQFF.